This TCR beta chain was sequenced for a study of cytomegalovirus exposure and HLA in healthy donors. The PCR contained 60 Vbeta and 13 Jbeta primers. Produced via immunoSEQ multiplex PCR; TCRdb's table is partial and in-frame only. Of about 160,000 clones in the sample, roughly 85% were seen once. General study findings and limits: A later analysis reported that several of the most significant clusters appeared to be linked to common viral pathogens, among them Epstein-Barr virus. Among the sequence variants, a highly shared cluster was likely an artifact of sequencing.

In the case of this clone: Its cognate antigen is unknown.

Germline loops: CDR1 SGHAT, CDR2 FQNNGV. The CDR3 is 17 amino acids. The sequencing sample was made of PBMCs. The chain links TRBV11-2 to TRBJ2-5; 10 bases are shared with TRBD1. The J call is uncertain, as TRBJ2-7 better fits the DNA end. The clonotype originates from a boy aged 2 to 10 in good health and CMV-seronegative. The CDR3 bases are TGTGCCAGCAGCCGTTCGATGGACAGGGGGTTTTTCGACGAGCAGTACTTC. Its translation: CASSRSMDRGFFDEQYF.